This T cell receptor (beta chain) was identified in a study of blood T cell repertoires in COVID-19. Study context: COVID-19 samples, acute and convalescent, were from the United States, Italy and Spain.

Assay used: immunoSEQ multiplex PCR; TCRdb lists only in-frame clones, some missing. This table holds under 200,000 clones, approximately 85% found once. Trimming removed 2 bases at V and 9 bases at J, with 14 bases between. Germline values: CDR1 SGHTA, CDR2 FQGTGA. This CDR3 comprises 14 residues. This TCR was sampled from a woman over 75 with acute or convalescent COVID-19. The sequencing sample was made of peripheral blood. V gene TRBV7-3 combines with J gene TRBJ2-1, with D possibly TRBD2 on 6 matching bases. CDR3 in amino acids: CASSLSSALPEQFF. CDR3 DNA sequence: TGTGCCAGCAGCTTATCTAGCGCCCTTCCTGAGCAGTTCTTC.